The T cell receptor (beta chain) under discussion was sequenced for a study of T cell changes during pregnancy in multiple sclerosis. Libraries were prepared by immunoSEQ multiplex PCR; TCRdb keeps only in-frame clonotypes and omits some of them. The sample shows 40,000 to 50,000 clones, approximately 93% of them seen only once. CDR3 length: 12 residues. V lost 6 bases and J lost 4, with 10 bases in between. Germline values: CDR1 MNHNS, CDR2 SASEGT. The genes are TRBV6-1 and TRBJ2-7; D is ambiguous. Here the sequenced sample was CD4+ T cells from peripheral blood mononuclear cells, taken in the first trimester of pregnancy. The origin of this receptor is a female donor with multiple sclerosis, enrolled in a pregnancy study. The CDR3 sequence: CASSITVYEQYF. In DNA, the CDR3 is TGTGCCAGCAGCATTACGGTTTACGAGCAGTACTTC.